Listed below are T cell receptor beta chains from one sample, sequenced in a study of T cell responses to AZD1222 COVID-19 vaccine. Some clones are missing from TCRdb's copy, which holds only in-frame ones; the method was immunoSEQ multiplex PCR. The sample holds around 100,000 clones, roughly 88% seen once. The sample in question was peripheral blood, obtained on day 0 of AZD1222 vaccination. These receptors were obtained from an adult in good health. CDR3s include the opening cysteine and the closing phenylalanine or tryptophan. The order of the fields is V gene, J gene, clone size, D gene, CDR3 protein, CDR3 DNA. D genes are given only for firm matches. Not every row has a clone size; where given, it reads once, few, many or a size class.

>TRBV27|TRBJ2-1|once|.
CASSPNPVGNEQFF
TGTGCCAGCAGTCCAAACCCCGTGGGGAATGAGCAGTTCTTC
>TRBV5-4|TRBJ1-4|.|.
CASSSGRGTNEKLFF
TGTGCCAGCAGCTCCGGGCGGGGCACTAATGAAAAACTGTTTTTT
>TRBV3-1/TRBV3-2|TRBJ2-1|once|.
CASSQDRGSVGSYNEQFF
TGTGCCAGCAGCCAAGATAGGGGATCTGTGGGATCATACAATGAGCAGTTCTTC
>TRBV28|TRBJ2-7|once|.
CASSPPDSYEQYF
TGTGCCAGCAGCCCCCCGGACTCCTACGAGCAGTACTTC
>TRBV18|TRBJ1-4|.|.
CASSSQGRGEKLFF
TGTGCCAGCTCATCTCAGGGGAGGGGTGAAAAACTGTTTTTT
>TRBV10-1|TRBJ1-5|.|TRBD1
CAGPTGDGNQPQHF
TGCGCCGGCCCGACAGGGGACGGCAATCAGCCCCAGCATTTT
>TRBV12-3/TRBV12-4|TRBJ1-1|once|.
CASSNDPGQEAFF
TGTGCCAGCAGTAATGATCCGGGACAAGAGGCTTTCTTT
>TRBV5-1|TRBJ1-1|.|.
CASSLGFSAGVNTEAFF
TGCGCCAGCAGCTTGGGTTTTAGTGCGGGGGTGAACACTGAAGCTTTCTTT
>TRBV5-8|TRBJ1-2|.|.
CASSLILQAGWDYGYTF
TGTGCCAGCAGCTTGATCCTACAAGCAGGGTGGGACTATGGCTACACCTTC
>TRBV28|TRBJ1-1|.|.
CASSPYGGEQAFF
TGTGCCAGCAGCCCATACGGGGGAGAGCAAGCTTTCTTT
>TRBV21-1|TRBJ1-6|.|.
CASGTTPRDSPLHF
TGTGCCAGCGGGACGACACCACGCGATTCACCCCTCCACTTT
>TRBV12-3/TRBV12-4|TRBJ1-5|.|.
CASSLEGQPQHF
TGTGCCAGCAGTCTGGAGGGGCAGCCCCAGCATTTT
>TRBV25-1|TRBJ2-3|.|.
CASSHGRPTQYF
TGTGCCAGCAGCCACGGAAGACCTACGCAGTATTTT
>TRBV7-9|TRBJ2-1|.|.
CASSLVMGRNEQFF
TGTGCCAGCAGCTTAGTAATGGGCAGGAATGAGCAGTTCTTC
>TRBV11-3|TRBJ2-7|once|.
CASSPPIF
TGTGCCAGCAGCCCCCCAATTTTC
>TRBV25-1|TRBJ1-1|.|TRBD1
CASSPGGKNTEAFF
TGTGCCAGCAGCCCAGGGGGCAAGAACACTGAAGCTTTCTTT
>TRBV11-3|TRBJ2-2|.|.
CASSLAPTGELFF
TGTGCCAGCAGCTTAGCACCGACCGGGGAGCTGTTTTTT
>TRBV7-3|TRBJ2-3|.|.
CASSQESPDTQYF
TGTGCCAGCAGCCAAGAATCCCCAGATACGCAGTATTTT
>TRBV7-6|TRBJ2-7|.|TRBD1
CASSSTGGNSLDEQYF
TGTGCCAGCAGCTCGACAGGGGGTAATAGTCTAGACGAGCAGTACTTC
>TRBV7-9|TRBJ2-7|few|.
CASSPNSGREQYF
TGTGCCAGCAGCCCAAATAGTGGTCGCGAGCAGTACTTC
>TRBV7-9|TRBJ1-1|few|TRBD1
CASRQQGEGTEAFF
TGTGCCAGCAGGCAACAGGGGGAGGGCACTGAAGCTTTCTTT
>TRBV7-6|TRBJ2-6|.|TRBD2
CASSQYAGAGANVLTF
TGTGCCAGCAGCCAGTACGCGGGGGCTGGGGCCAACGTCCTGACTTTC
>TRBV29-1|TRBJ1-2|.|.
CSVEFGGGYTF
TGCAGCGTTGAGTTCGGGGGAGGCTACACCTTC
>TRBV18|TRBJ1-5|.|.
CASSRAGSMYSNQPQHF
TGTGCCAGCTCACGGGCAGGGTCGATGTATAGCAATCAGCCCCAGCATTTT
>TRBV27|TRBJ2-2|.|.
CASSLTQGMGTGELFF
TGTGCCAGCAGCTTGACACAGGGAATGGGCACCGGGGAGCTGTTTTTT
>TRBV5-4|TRBJ1-2|.|TRBD1
CASSLEGAYGYTF
TGTGCCAGCAGCTTGGAGGGGGCCTATGGCTACACCTTC
>TRBV27|TRBJ1-5|.|.
CASSLRAGNQPQHF
TGTGCCAGCAGTTTAAGGGCAGGGAACCAGCCCCAGCATTTT
>TRBV2|TRBJ2-2|.|TRBD2
CASVTGLAGGELFF
TGTGCCAGCGTAACTGGACTAGCCGGCGGGGAGCTGTTTTTT
>TRBV14|TRBJ2-7|.|.
CASSVSGMGYEQYF
TGTGCCAGCAGTGTCAGCGGTATGGGCTACGAGCAGTACTTC
>TRBV18|TRBJ1-1|.|TRBD1
CASSPDRGTEAFF
TGTGCCAGCTCACCTGACAGGGGCACTGAAGCTTTCTTT
>TRBV5-4|TRBJ1-2|.|.
CASSLGGFTEDGYTF
TGTGCCAGCAGCTTGGGGGGATTCACAGAGGATGGCTACACCTTC
>TRBV3-1/TRBV3-2|TRBJ1-2|few|.
CASSQVKGYGYTF
TGTGCCAGCAGCCAAGTTAAGGGATATGGCTACACCTTC
>TRBV15|TRBJ1-1|few|.
CATSRDAENTEAFF
TGTGCCACCAGCAGAGATGCAGAAAACACTGAAGCTTTCTTT
>TRBV3-1/TRBV3-2|TRBJ1-1|.|TRBD1
CASSHSRDRRHEAFF
TGTGCCAGCAGCCATTCCCGGGACAGGAGACATGAAGCTTTCTTT
>TRBV5-1|TRBJ1-3|.|.
CASSLVAGAGNTIYF
TGCGCCAGCAGCTTGGTAGCCGGGGCTGGAAACACCATATATTTT
>TRBV11-2|TRBJ1-6|.|TRBD1
CASGPRQGRGIRPLHF
TGTGCCAGCGGGCCCCGACAGGGGCGCGGTATTCGGCCCCTCCACTTT
>TRBV20-1|TRBJ1-6|.|.
CSASDTYSPLHF
TGCAGTGCTAGTGACACCTATTCACCCCTCCACTTT
>TRBV30|TRBJ1-6|.|TRBD1
CAWKGQGSPLHF
TGTGCCTGGAAGGGACAGGGATCACCCCTCCACTTT
>TRBV7-6|TRBJ2-2|.|TRBD2
CASSLGASGESGELFF
TGTGCCAGCAGCTTAGGGGCTAGCGGGGAATCCGGGGAGCTGTTTTTT
>TRBV5-4|TRBJ2-3|.|.
CASSSPVSTDTQYF
TGTGCCAGCAGCTCCCCTGTAAGCACAGATACGCAGTATTTT
>TRBV10-3|TRBJ1-3|.|.
CAIDSGSGNTIYF
TGTGCCATCGACTCGGGGTCTGGAAACACCATATATTTT
>TRBV7-7|TRBJ2-1|.|.
CASSFRGGNEQFF
TGTGCCAGCAGCTTCCGAGGGGGCAATGAGCAGTTCTTC
>TRBV3-1/TRBV3-2|TRBJ1-5|.|.
CASSLRENQPQHF
TGTGCCAGCAGCCTCAGGGAAAATCAGCCCCAGCATTTT
>TRBV3-1/TRBV3-2|TRBJ1-5|.|.
CASSQTVSGQPQHF
TGTGCCAGCAGCCAAACTGTCTCCGGTCAGCCCCAGCATTTT
>TRBV6-2/TRBV6-3|TRBJ2-5|.|TRBD1
CASSRDSQETQYF
TGTGCCAGCAGCCGGGACAGCCAAGAGACCCAGTACTTC
>TRBV10-3|TRBJ1-6|.|TRBD1
CATGTEESPLHF
TGTGCCACGGGGACAGAGGAATCACCCCTCCACTTT
>TRBV3-1/TRBV3-2|TRBJ1-5|.|.
CASSQSGNQPQHF
TGTGCCAGCAGCCAATCAGGGAATCAGCCCCAGCATTTT
>TRBV27|TRBJ2-7|.|TRBD1
CASSPGGNSYEQYF
TGTGCCAGCAGTCCAGGGGGTAACTCCTACGAGCAGTACTTC
>TRBV12-2|TRBJ1-1|.|.
CASRLNGTRGAEAEAFF
TGTGCAAGTCGCTTAAATGGAACCAGGGGCGCCGAAGCTGAAGCTTTCTTT
>TRBV2|TRBJ1-4|.|TRBD1
CASSEEGDREDEKLFF
TGTGCCAGCAGTGAAGAGGGGGACAGGGAGGATGAAAAACTGTTTTTT
>TRBV27|TRBJ1-2|.|.
CASTSLGGGLYGYTF
TGTGCCAGCACCTCCCTTGGGGGGGGCCTCTATGGCTACACCTTC
>TRBV13|TRBJ1-3|.|TRBD1
CASSWTGSGNTIYF
TGTGCCAGCAGCTGGACAGGGTCTGGAAACACCATATATTTT
>TRBV28|TRBJ1-2|.|.
CASFLYGYTF
TGTGCCAGCTTCCTCTATGGCTACACCTTC